Shown below are 23 T cell receptor beta chains from a single sample sequenced in a study of persistence of HIV-infected CD4 T cells. No antigens are known for them. Overlapping HIV-1 Gag 15-mer peptides at approximately 0.91 ug per peptide per mL were used. Memory cells lacking CD40L and CD69 with high CD45RO were sorted. The libraries were made with immunoSEQ version 4 in survey mode. Sequencing was performed with immunoSEQ multiplex PCR; in TCRdb, only in-frame clones are kept and a portion is missing. The table includes roughly 64,000 clones, less than 85% detected once. The sample was CD4+ T cells sorted from PBMCs after approximately 20-hour stimulation, taken from a patient who received antiretroviral therapy. These receptors were taken from an adult man with HIV who was CMV-seropositive.

This clone was picked up a small number of times. This chain uses TRBV2 with TRBJ1-1; D perhaps matches TRBD1 (6 bases). Trimming removed 3 bases from V and 1 base from J, with 9 bases in between. CDR3 size: 14 residues. CDR1 is SNHLY, CDR2 FYNNEI, per germline. The CDR3 coding sequence is TGTGCCAGCAGTGAGTACAGGGCGAACACTGAAGCTTTCTTT. Translated, it gives CASSEYRANTEAFF.

The chain combines TRBV27 with TRBJ2-6, with D maybe TRBD1 (5 bases). Germline loops: CDR1 MNHEY, CDR2 SMNVEV (reference sequence). V gave up 5 bases and J gave up 4 bases, with 15 bases separating them. The CDR3 spans 16 residues. CDR3 loop: CASSDRTFTGANVLTF. The DNA for the CDR3 is TGTGCCAGCAGTGACCGGACATTCACGGGGGCCAACGTCCTGACTTTC.

The rearrangement links TRBV7-9 to TRBJ2-3; 8 bases match TRBD2. V dropped 6 bases and J dropped 6; count of bases not matched to a gene: 8. The CDR3 is made up of 14 amino acids. Germline values: CDR1 SEHNR, CDR2 FQNEAQ (reference sequence). The CDR3 DNA is TGTGCCAGCAGGAGGCGGGGGGCTAGTGATACGCAGTATTTT. Encoded protein: CASRRRGASDTQYF. Together with reference TRBV7-9 and TRBJ2-3, the CDR3 gives the full variable domain: DTGVSQNPRHKITKRGQNVTFRCDPISEHNRLYWYRQTLGQGPEFLTYFQNEAQLEKSRLLSDRFSAERPKGSFSTLEIQRTEQGDSAMYLCASRRRGASDTQYFGPGTRLTVL.

This clone turned up a few times. The rearrangement links TRBV5-6 to TRBJ1-2; maybe TRBD1 (5 bases). Trimming took 1 base from V and 4 from J, leaving 11 bases between them. Germline V gene lookup returns CDR1 SGHDT and CDR2 YYEEEE. The CDR3 contains 14 residues. CDR3 amino acids: CASSLPGPFYGYTF. As DNA, the CDR3 is TGTGCCAGCAGCTTGCCAGGGCCCTTCTATGGCTACACCTTC.

The chain recombines TRBV19 with TRBJ2-6, with 7 bases matching TRBD1. The CDR3 has 16 amino acids. Germline CDR1 LNHDA, CDR2 SQIVND (reference sequence). The J segment lost 3 bases and the V segment lost 2 bases, leaving 4 bases of the junction unmatched. Here the CDR3 reads CASSIKGALGANVLTF. The CDR3 region has the DNA TGTGCCAGTAGTATAAAGGGGGCGCTTGGGGCCAACGTCCTGACTTTC.

CDR3 residues: CASSLAGFEQYF. The DNA of the CDR3 is TGCGCCAGCAGCTTGGCGGGATTCGAGCAGTACTTC. The chain carries TRBV5-1 and TRBJ2-7; the D gene is possibly TRBD2 (5 bases). The germline V gene has CDR1 SGHRS and CDR2 YFSETQ. The length of the CDR3 is 12 residues. The V end was cut by 0 bases, the J end by 6 bases, with 7 bases between. Using reference TRBV5-1 and TRBJ2-7 for the parts outside the CDR3, the full variable domain is KAGVTQTPRYLIKTRGQQVTLSCSPISGHRSVSWYQQTPGQGLQFLFEYFSETQRNKGNFPGRFSGRQFSNSRSEMNVSTLELGDSALYLCASSLAGFEQYFGPGTRLTVT.

This clone was seen just once. V and J are TRBV24-1 and TRBJ2-4; 9 bases are shared with TRBD1. Germline values: CDR1 KGHDR, CDR2 SFDVKD. V was pared by 2 bases and J by 5 bases, with 3 bases of the junction left unmatched. The CDR3 sequence is 15 residues long. This CDR3 reads CATSDSGTGQNIQYF. Here the CDR3 DNA reads TGTGCCACCAGTGATTCCGGGACAGGGCAAAACATTCAGTACTTC.

The chain uses TRBV18 and TRBJ1-1; a possible D gene is TRBD1 (5 bases). V was clipped by 2 bases and J by 6 bases, with 19 bases between them. The germline V gene encodes CDR1 KGHSH and CDR2 LQKENI. The CDR3 is 16 residues long. As DNA, the CDR3 is TGTGCCAGCTCACCAGGTGAGGGAGGCAGGGTAGCTGAAGCTTTCTTT. Amino acid sequence: CASSPGEGGRVAEAFF.

The rearrangement uses TRBV6-5 and TRBJ2-3, with D maybe TRBD2 (5 bases). Trimming removed 3 bases from V and 4 bases from J, with 11 bases in between. This CDR3 contains 14 residues. CDR1 MNHEY and CDR2 SVGAGI come from the germline V gene. This CDR3 reads CASSYSARADTQYF. CDR3 in DNA: TGTGCCAGCAGTTATTCAGCGAGGGCAGATACGCAGTATTTT.

The chain couples TRBV7-3 to TRBJ1-1; the D gene is possibly TRBD1 (6 bases). The CDR3 has 12 amino acids. V was cut by 5 bases and J by 5 bases, with 9 bases left in between. Looked up from germline, CDR1 is SGHTA and CDR2 is FQGTGA. The CDR3 is CASSQTGTEAFF. Here the CDR3 DNA reads TGTGCCAGCAGCCAAACAGGGACTGAAGCTTTCTTT. The full variable domain, its missing parts supplied by reference TRBV7-3 and TRBJ1-1, is GAGVSQTPSNKVTEKGKYVELRCDPISGHTALYWYRQSLGQGPEFLIYFQGTGAADDSGLPNDRFFAVRPEGSVSTLKIQRTERGDSAVYLCASSQTGTEAFFGQGTRLTVV.

The CDR3 DNA sequence: TGTGCCAGCTCACCTGGGGGACAGGGCAATTCACCCCTCCACTTT. It codes for CASSPGGQGNSPLHF. This chain links TRBV18 with TRBJ1-6; 9 nucleotides align to TRBD1. Germline V CDR1 and CDR2: KGHSH, LQKENI. V was pared by 3 bases and J by 7 bases, with 4 bases of the junction left unmatched. This CDR3 comprises 15 residues. Variable domain in full (rest from reference TRBV18 and TRBJ1-6): NAGVMQNPRHLVRRRGQEARLRCSPMKGHSHVYWYRQLPEEGLKFMVYLQKENIIDESGMPKERFSAEFPKEGPSILRIQQVVRGDSAAYFCASSPGGQGNSPLHFGNGTRLTVT.

This chain joins TRBV4-1 and TRBJ1-2, with TRBD1 as a possible D gene (5 bases). This CDR3 is built from 17 residues. With 0 bases removed from V and 8 bases from J, the gap between germline ends came to 22 bases. CDR1 is MGHRA and CDR2 is YSYEKL in the germline V gene. The CDR3 protein is CASSQDVGEGYGVGYTF. The CDR3 DNA sequence: TGCGCCAGCAGCCAAGATGTCGGTGAGGGGTACGGGGTCGGCTACACCTTC.

The chain employs TRBV5-1 and TRBJ2-7; no clear D gene. CDR1 is SGHRS and CDR2 is YFSETQ in the germline V gene. This CDR3 is built from 14 residues. Trimming removed 0 bases at V and 3 bases at J, with 10 bases between. This chain's CDR3 is CASSLDLGDYEQYF. The CDR3 region has the DNA TGCGCCAGCAGCTTGGACCTTGGGGACTACGAGCAGTACTTC.

This chain links TRBV7-9 with TRBJ1-3; 8 positions match TRBD1. CDR1 and CDR2 from the germline V gene are SEHNR and FQNEAQ (reference sequence). The V segment lost 5 bases and the J segment 7 bases; nucleotides outside the gene matches: 7. CDR3 length: 14 amino acids. DNA of the CDR3: TGTGCCAGCAGCGGACTGGACAGGGTCAACACCATATATTTT. It specifies CASSGLDRVNTIYF.

The chain combines TRBV12-2 with TRBJ1-5. TRBV12-2 is a documented pseudogene. The CDR3 has 17 amino acids. The CDR3 coding sequence is TGTGCAAGTCGCTTCCGGGACGGAGACTATAGCAATCAGCCCCAGCATTTT. Translating it yields CASRFRDGDYSNQPQHF.

The CDR3 bases are TGTGCCAGCAGCCGGGGGGGGGCTGGAAACACCATATATTTT. Translation gives CASSRGGAGNTIYF. V is TRBV3-1 (or the pseudogene TRBV3-2) and J is TRBJ1-3, with D perhaps TRBD1 (5 bases). CDR3 length: 14 amino acids. V lost 4 bases and J lost 2, with 9 bases in between. In germline, CDR1 is LGHDT, CDR2 YNNKEL (reference sequence).

The CDR3 DNA reads TGTGCCAGCAGCCGGTTAGGCACAGGGGGGCAAGAGACCCAGTACTTC. Protein: CASSRLGTGGQETQYF. The chain joins TRBV4-2 to TRBJ2-5, with 8 nucleotides matching TRBD1. The trim removed 4 bases at V and 2 bases at J, leaving 9 bases unmatched. This CDR3 has 16 amino acids. Germline CDR1 and CDR2: LGHNA and YNFKEQ.

The chain combines TRBV5-1 with TRBJ2-2; D may match TRBD1 or TRBD2 (6 bases each). The germline CDR1 and CDR2 sequences are SGHRS and YFSETQ. The V gene lost 0 bases and the J gene lost 6 bases, with 9 bases spanning the gap. This CDR3 contains 14 residues. The chain's CDR3 is CASSLARGAGELFF. As DNA, the CDR3 is TGCGCCAGCAGCTTGGCGAGGGGGGCCGGGGAGCTGTTTTTT.

The gene calls are TRBV7-6 and TRBJ2-2, with a tentative D call TRBD1 (6 bases). The V gene's germline CDR1 is SGHVS and CDR2 FNYEAQ. V lost 5 bases, J lost 5 bases, and 15 bases lay in between. The CDR3 consists of 15 residues. For the CDR3, the DNA is TGTGCCAGCAGCGCACAGGGTTCTGGGACCGGGGAGCTGTTTTTT. As protein: CASSAQGSGTGELFF.

This clone has only a few counts. The genes are TRBV7-2 and TRBJ2-7; D not resolved. CDR1 SGHTA and CDR2 FQGNSA come from the germline V gene. The V and J ends lost 5 bases and 4 bases respectively, with 18 bases between them. This CDR3 has 15 residues. For the CDR3, the DNA is TGTGCCAGCAGCCTCGGACCACTACCAACATACGAGCAGTACTTC. It yields the protein CASSLGPLPTYEQYF.

The V gene is TRBV14, the J gene TRBJ1-2; 7 positions agree with TRBD1. CDR1 is SGHDN, CDR2 FVKESK, per germline. This CDR3 is 16 amino acids long. V shed 3 bases, J shed 4 bases, and the junction held 11 bases outside the gene matches. In nucleotides, the CDR3 is TGTGCCAGCAGCCAGGATAACAGGGGAAGGGGCTATGGCTACACCTTC. Amino acid sequence: CASSQDNRGRGYGYTF.

The chain uses TRBV12-3 or TRBV12-4 and TRBJ1-2; D uncertain. Trimming removed 4 bases from V and 4 bases from J, with 4 bases in between. This CDR3 comprises 11 residues. The CDR3, as DNA: TGTGCCAGCAGTTCTGGCTATGGCTACACCTTC. Translated: CASSSGYGYTF.

The chain is built from TRBV6-1 and TRBJ1-2, with D tentatively TRBD1 (5 bases). The CDR3 consists of 16 residues. Germline CDR1 and CDR2: MNHNS and SASEGT. V lost 2 bases to trimming and J lost 10 bases, with 23 bases between them. The CDR3 loop is CASSETFGLGEASYTF. Written as DNA, the CDR3 is TGTGCCAGCAGTGAAACTTTTGGGTTGGGGGAAGCATCCTACACCTTC.